This record looks at one T cell receptor beta chain sequence and its context. What it binds is unknown. The sample originates from a study of vaccination effects on CD4 cells after COVID-19. V lost 1 base, J lost 6 bases, and 4 bases stayed unmatched. Germline CDR1 MNHNS, CDR2 SASEGT. The CDR3 contains 15 residues. Assay used: immunoSEQ multiplex PCR; TCRdb lists only in-frame clones, some missing. The data show about 72,000 clones, over 70% seen once. Ahead of sequencing, the ViraFEST assay grew antigen-specific CD4+ T cells using viral peptide pools. Around day 10 of culture, CD4+ T cells were separated out. BNT162b2 vaccine or mRNA-1273 vaccine was given to participants in two doses.

The clonotype comes from a human donor who received a COVID-19 vaccine. The chain carries TRBV6-1 and TRBJ2-7; TRBD1 aligns across 12 bases. The specimen comprised CD4+ T cells from PBMCs cultured with HCoV-229E spike peptides, sampled after COVID-19 vaccination. Here the CDR3 DNA reads TGTGCCAGCAGTGAAGTGGGGACAGGGGGCGTCGAGCAGTACGTC. It is translated as CASSEVGTGGVEQYV.